The 10 T cell receptor beta chains listed next were all sequenced from one sample in a study of Ad26.COV2.S vaccination and SARS-CoV-2 variants. Sequenced by immunoSEQ multiplex PCR; TCRdb stores in-frame clones only, minus some. The sample gives 350,000 to 450,000 clones, 89% of which show up once; under 2% is in the top ten. The treatment: about 20 received Ad26.COV2.S at low or high dose, single or two shots; several received placebo; per-sample allocation not given. Vaccine and placebo recipients were sampled on day 63 after the first injection. The sequencing here drew on peripheral blood, taken in a trial of Ad26.COV2.S vaccine versus placebo. The source is a person aged 18-65 years who received the Ad26.COV2.S COVID-19 vaccine or a placebo.

For the CDR3, the DNA is TGCGCCAGCAGCCAAGATTGGCCGACGGGGTCAATGGGAGAGCAGTACTTC. This translates into CASSQDWPTGSMGEQYF. The V and J genes are TRBV4-3 and TRBJ2-7, with a tentative D call TRBD2 (5 bases). CDR1 and CDR2 (germline): LGHNA, YSLEER. The CDR3 has 17 amino acids. With 0 bases removed from V and 7 bases from J, the gap between germline ends came to 22 bases.

This chain joins TRBV5-1 and TRBJ2-1; D is uncertain. CDR1 is SGHRS and CDR2 is YFSETQ in the germline V gene. V lost 2 bases and J lost 9, with 12 bases in between. The CDR3 totals 13 residues. CDR3 region: CASSFRLDGEQFF. The CDR3 coding sequence is TGCGCCAGCAGCTTCCGGCTAGACGGTGAGCAGTTCTTC.

The V and J genes are TRBV7-9 and TRBJ1-1; D not certain. Germline V lookup: CDR1 SEHNR, CDR2 FQNEAQ (reference sequence). V lost 5 bases to trimming and J lost 2 bases, with 9 bases between them. This CDR3 region has 13 residues. The CDR3 region has the DNA TGTGCCAGCAGCCATGGAGGAAACACTGAAGCTTTCTTT. Translation gives CASSHGGNTEAFF. Based on the CDR3 plus reference TRBV7-9 and TRBJ1-1, the full variable domain is DTGVSQNPRHKITKRGQNVTFRCDPISEHNRLYWYRQTLGQGPEFLTYFQNEAQLEKSRLLSDRFSAERPKGSFSTLEIQRTEQGDSAMYLCASSHGGNTEAFFGQGTRLTVV.

This chain joins TRBV4-1 and TRBJ2-1; the D call may be TRBD1 or TRBD2 (6 bases each). Trimming removed 4 bases from V and 6 bases from J, with 16 bases in between. Per the germline V gene, CDR1 is MGHRA and CDR2 is YSYEKL. The CDR3 extends over 15 amino acids. This CDR3 is CASSRMPGAGNEQFF. The CDR3, as DNA: TGCGCCAGCAGCCGAATGCCGGGGGCCGGCAATGAGCAGTTCTTC.

This rearrangement joins TRBV27 to TRBJ1-2; tentatively, D is TRBD1 (6 bases). CDR3 length: 16 amino acids. The germline V gene has CDR1 MNHEY and CDR2 SMNVEV (reference sequence). The ends were cut back, 4 bases at V and 0 bases at J, with 15 bases in the middle. The CDR3 DNA reads as TGTGCCAGCAGTTCCTCCTGGACAGTTCCTAACTATGGCTACACCTTC. It specifies CASSSSWTVPNYGYTF.

This chain connects TRBV5-1 to TRBJ2-7; 11 nucleotides align to TRBD2. CDR3 length: 18 amino acids. Germline values: CDR1 SGHRS, CDR2 YFSETQ. The ends lost 0 bases at V and 0 bases at J; junction bases unmatched: 8. The CDR3 nucleotides are TGCGCCAGCAGCTTGGTCGGGACTAGCGGACCGAGCTCCTACGAGCAGTACTTC. This codes for CASSLVGTSGPSSYEQYF.

The V and J genes are TRBV7-8 and TRBJ1-6; tentatively, D is TRBD1 (6 bases). The CDR3 runs 16 residues. Trimming left V 4 bases short and J 6 bases short, with 16 bases between. Germline V gives CDR1 SGHVS, CDR2 FQNEAQ. As DNA, the CDR3 is TGTGCCAGCAGCTGGGGGATTCAGGGGTTTAATTCACCCCTCCACTTT. It specifies CASSWGIQGFNSPLHF.

The rearrangement links TRBV7-9 to TRBJ2-1, with TRBD2 matching over 12 bases. Losses at the gene ends were 2 bases for V and 6 bases for J; bases not matched to a gene: 2. The CDR3 extends over 15 amino acids. CDR1 and CDR2 (germline): SEHNR, FQNEAQ (reference sequence). The CDR3 sequence: CASSLRLAGVNEQFF. The CDR3 coding sequence is TGTGCCAGCAGCTTACGACTAGCGGGAGTCAATGAGCAGTTCTTC.

V is TRBV4-3 and J is TRBJ2-7; D might be TRBD1 or TRBD2, each matching 5 bases. Germline V lookup: CDR1 LGHNA, CDR2 YSLEER. The CDR3 is 14 residues long. The germline V and J ends were trimmed by 2 bases and 4 bases, with 12 bases remaining between them. As DNA, the CDR3 is TGCGCCAGCAGCCAAAGCCGGGACGGATACGAGCAGTACTTC. Amino acid sequence: CASSQSRDGYEQYF.

The V call is TRBV28, the J call TRBJ2-3; TRBD2 agrees at 12 bases. The CDR3 runs to 17 residues. Germline V gene lookup returns CDR1 MDHEN and CDR2 SYDVKM. After removal of 2 bases from V and 5 bases from J, the junction contained 8 bases not matched to a gene. The CDR3 is CASSLEKPGLAGDTQYF. The CDR3 DNA sequence: TGTGCCAGCAGTTTAGAAAAACCGGGACTAGCGGGAGATACGCAGTATTTT.